This is a list of T cell receptor beta chains from one sample in a study of blood T cell repertoires in COVID-19. The method was immunoSEQ multiplex PCR; TCRdb's version includes in-frame clones alone and lacks a portion of them. The data show about 260,000 clones, about 87% seen once. Material for sequencing was peripheral blood. These receptors were taken from a woman in her 70s with COVID-19, enrolled during active disease. The CDR3 runs from the conserved cysteine through the conserved F or W. Each record gives: clone size, V gene, D gene, J gene, CDR3 protein, CDR3 DNA. D genes are given only for firm matches. The size entry is marked missing in some rows and otherwise reads once, few, many or a size class.

NA	TRBV6-5	NA	TRBJ1-1	CASSYSQAINTEAFF	TGTGCCAGCAGTTACTCCCAGGCAATAAACACTGAAGCTTTCTTT
NA	TRBV11-2	TRBD2	TRBJ2-7	CASSLGLAGAYEQYF	TGTGCCAGCAGCTTAGGACTAGCGGGAGCTTACGAGCAGTACTTC
few	TRBV28	NA	TRBJ1-5	CASSLYTQPQHF	TGTGCCAGCAGTTTATACACTCAGCCCCAGCATTTT
once	TRBV25-1	NA	TRBJ1-4	CASTFGGGTNEKLFF	TGTGCCAGCACCTTTGGGGGGGGAACTAATGAAAAACTGTTTTTT
NA	TRBV3-1/TRBV3-2	TRBD1	TRBJ1-1	CASSQGGTATEAFF	TGTGCCAGCAGCCAAGGTGGGACAGCCACTGAAGCTTTCTTT
once	TRBV28	TRBD1	TRBJ2-3	CASSLGGQAWGDTQYF	TGTGCCAGCAGCCTGGGGGGACAGGCGTGGGGAGATACGCAGTATTTT
few	TRBV5-1	NA	TRBJ1-1	CASSLWLLNTEAFF	TGCGCCAGCAGCTTGTGGCTCCTGAACACTGAAGCTTTCTTT
NA	TRBV28	TRBD1	TRBJ1-2	CASFSSGTGGHYGYTF	TGTGCCAGCTTTTCATCCGGGACAGGGGGCCACTATGGCTACACCTTC
NA	TRBV18	TRBD2	TRBJ2-5	CASSPRLAGGRGETQYF	TGTGCCAGCTCACCTCGGCTAGCGGGAGGCCGGGGAGAGACCCAGTACTTC
NA	TRBV5-1	NA	TRBJ1-1	CASSPPGQMNTEAFF	TGCGCCAGCAGCCCGCCGGGACAAATGAACACTGAAGCTTTCTTT
NA	TRBV7-9	NA	TRBJ2-7	CASSSDSSYEQYF	TGTGCCAGCAGCTCGGACAGCTCCTACGAGCAGTACTTC
NA	TRBV29-1	NA	TRBJ1-1	CSANPQGNTEAFF	TGCAGCGCGAACCCACAGGGGAACACTGAAGCTTTCTTT
NA	TRBV30	NA	TRBJ1-1	CAWRKDRNTEAFF	TGTGCCTGGAGGAAGGACAGGAACACTGAAGCTTTCTTT
NA	TRBV6-1	NA	TRBJ1-5	CASSEAGGGGNQPQHF	TGTGCCAGCAGTGAAGCGGGGGGGGGCGGCAATCAGCCCCAGCATTTT
NA	TRBV6-5	NA	TRBJ1-3	CASRRTDSGNTIYF	TGTGCCAGCCGACGGACAGACTCTGGAAACACCATATATTTT
NA	TRBV30	TRBD1	TRBJ1-1	CAWKIRQIPGGLVYPGGEAFF	TGTGCCTGGAAAATACGGCAGATACCAGGGGGCTTAGTATATCCCGGGGGTGAAGCTTTCTTT
NA	TRBV12-3/TRBV12-4	NA	TRBJ2-6	CASSFIDVLTF	TGTGCCAGCAGTTTTATTGACGTCCTGACTTTC